This TCR beta chain was documented in a study of cytomegalovirus exposure and HLA in healthy donors. The PCR contained 60 Vbeta and 13 Jbeta primers. The table came from immunoSEQ multiplex PCR; TCRdb's copy has only in-frame clones and leaves some out. The data contain about 91,000 clones, about 70% of them singletons. This clone was found a few times. Antigen unknown. Trimming stripped 0 bases from V and 0 bases from J, with 7 bases between. This CDR3 comprises 14 residues. CDR1 SGDLS and CDR2 YYNGEE come from the germline V gene. General study findings and limits: In a later analysis, HLA-associated TCR beta chains were more clonally expanded than equally common others. Later on, an analysis showed TCR association rates differing by HLA locus, with DRB1 the most and HLA-C the fewest.

The chain is built from TRBV9 and TRBJ2-7; D unresolved. The TCR sequence derives from a female donor in good health and CMV-seronegative. Specimen: PBMCs. DNA for the CDR3: TGTGCCAGCAGCGTAGGCCTCAGCTCCTACGAGCAGTACTTC. As protein: CASSVGLSSYEQYF. Looking up the rest from reference TRBV9 and TRBJ2-7 gives the full variable domain: DSGVTQTPKHLITATGQRVTLRCSPRSGDLSVYWYQQSLDQGLQFLIQYYNGEERAKGNILERFSAQQFPDLHSELNLSSLELGDSALYFCASSVGLSSYEQYFGPGTRLTVT.